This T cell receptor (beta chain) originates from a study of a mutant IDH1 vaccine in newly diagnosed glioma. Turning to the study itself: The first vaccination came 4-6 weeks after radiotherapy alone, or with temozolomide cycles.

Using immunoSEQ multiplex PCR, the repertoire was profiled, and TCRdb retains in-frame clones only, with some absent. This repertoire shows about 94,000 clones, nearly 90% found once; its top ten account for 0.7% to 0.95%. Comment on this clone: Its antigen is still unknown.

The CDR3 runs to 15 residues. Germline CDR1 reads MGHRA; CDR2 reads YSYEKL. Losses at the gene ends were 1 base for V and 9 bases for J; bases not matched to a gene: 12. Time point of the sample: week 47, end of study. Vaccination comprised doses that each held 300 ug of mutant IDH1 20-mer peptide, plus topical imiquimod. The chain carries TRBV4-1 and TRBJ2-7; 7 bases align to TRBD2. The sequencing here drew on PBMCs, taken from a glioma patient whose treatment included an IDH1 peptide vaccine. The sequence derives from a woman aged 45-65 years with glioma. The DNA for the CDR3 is TGCGCCAGCAGCCAAGGGGGGGGACTACTACGAGGGCAGTACTTC. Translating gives CASSQGGGLLRGQYF.